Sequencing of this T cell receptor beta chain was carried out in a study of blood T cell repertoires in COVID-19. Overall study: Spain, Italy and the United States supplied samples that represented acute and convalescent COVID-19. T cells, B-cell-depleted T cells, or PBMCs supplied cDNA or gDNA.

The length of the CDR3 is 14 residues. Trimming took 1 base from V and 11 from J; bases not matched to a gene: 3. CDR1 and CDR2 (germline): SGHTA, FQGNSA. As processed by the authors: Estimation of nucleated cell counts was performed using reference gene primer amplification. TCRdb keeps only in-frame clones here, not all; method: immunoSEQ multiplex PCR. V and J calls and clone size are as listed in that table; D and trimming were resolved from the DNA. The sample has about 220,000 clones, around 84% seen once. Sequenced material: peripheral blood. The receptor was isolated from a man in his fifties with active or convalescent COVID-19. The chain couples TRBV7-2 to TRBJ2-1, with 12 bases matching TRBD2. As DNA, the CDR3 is TGTGCCAGCAGCTTAGGACTAGCGGGGGCCAAGCAGTTCTTC. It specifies CASSLGLAGAKQFF.